This T cell receptor beta chain was observed in a study of metastatic and nonmetastatic thyroid tumors. About the study: Malignant thyroid and benign thyroid patients provided blood and tumor or nodule tissue whose repertoires were compared.

Before thyroid surgery, none of the patients had received any treatment. Overall study findings and caveats: Malignant thyroid tumors reportedly exceeded benign nodules significantly in TCR beta diversity, with the difference appearing in blood and tumor.

This clone was seen many times. What it binds is not known. A much larger clone differs from this one at a single base, so this may be a read error. The final CDR3 position lacks the conserved phenylalanine or tryptophan, pointing to a likely read error. TCRdb reanalyzed the PCR reads via MiXCR. The sample lists about 35,000 clones, around 32% seen once, with almost 8% in the top ten. Sequencing was done on a sample of blood. The clonotype originates from a female donor with papillary thyroid cancer or a benign thyroid nodule (not recorded which). Some clones in this sample may be carry-over from other donors' samples.

CDR3 loop: CASSSPGRSMDEQYS. In DNA, the CDR3 is TGCGCCAGCAGCTCCCCCGGACGGTCCATGGACGAGCAGTACTCC. This chain joins TRBV4-1 and TRBJ2-7; unclear D gene. The V end lost 5 bases, the J end lost 5 bases, and 19 bases lay between the germline ends. CDR3 size: 15 residues. Germline CDR1 reads MGHRA; CDR2 reads YSYEKL.